One and the same sample provided the 6 T cell receptor beta chains below, sequenced in a study of blood T cell repertoires in COVID-19 (dated by TCRdb to 2019 to 2021). The library came from the immunoSEQ multiplex PCR assay. Sourced from immuneACCESS, this table was stored by TCRdb with only in-frame sequences that have V and J called. A share of the clones is absent; for the studies checked, an unresolved V gene accounts for under half, and the remainder has no known explanation. Within this sample are approximately 300,000 clones, with 86% of them counted one time only. The ten largest clones represent 1.5% to 2% of the sample. The source material was peripheral blood. These TCRs come from a woman aged 45-65 years with acute or convalescent COVID-19.

The V gene is TRBV28, the J gene TRBJ1-4, with 8 bases lining up with TRBD1. The CDR3 extends over 14 amino acids. CDR1 MDHEN and CDR2 SYDVKM come from the germline V gene. V was pared by 2 bases and J by 8 bases, with 4 bases of the junction left unmatched. The chain's CDR3 is CASSLAGGLEKLFF. The CDR3 bases are TGTGCCAGCAGTTTAGCAGGGGGCTTAGAAAAACTGTTTTTT.

The rearrangement joins TRBV2 to TRBJ2-1, with 10 bases fitting TRBD2. CDR1 is SNHLY, CDR2 FYNNEI, per germline. With V trimmed by 6 bases and J by 4 bases, 9 bases remained unmatched. This CDR3 contains 16 residues. CDR3 amino acids: CASREPRTSGYNEQFF. Written as DNA, the CDR3 is TGTGCCAGCAGAGAACCCCGGACTAGCGGATACAATGAGCAGTTCTTC.

The rearrangement links TRBV27 to TRBJ2-5; TRBD2 is a possible D gene (6 bases). The germline V and J ends were trimmed by 4 bases and 2 bases, with 11 bases remaining between them. Per germline, CDR1 MNHEY and CDR2 SMNVEV (reference sequence). This CDR3 region has 14 residues. CDR3 in amino acids: CASSSRRGQETQYF. In nucleotides, the CDR3 is TGTGCCAGCAGTTCGAGGCGGGGACAAGAGACCCAGTACTTC.

The gene calls are TRBV21-1 and TRBJ1-4; TRBD1, the table's D call, was not compared with the DNA. TRBV21-1 is noted as a pseudogene. The CDR3 extends over 15 amino acids. The CDR3 is CASSKEGGVKEKLFF. The CDR3 bases are TGTGCCAGCAGCAAAGAAGGGGGAGTGAAGGAAAAACTGTTTTTT.

The genes are TRBV7-9 and TRBJ1-6; D not certain. This CDR3 region has 16 residues. V lost 4 bases, J lost 4 bases, and 14 bases lay in between. The germline V gene has CDR1 SEHNR and CDR2 FQNEAQ (reference sequence). CDR3 loop: CASSSPGGSYNSPLHF. DNA of the CDR3: TGTGCCAGCAGCTCTCCAGGTGGTTCATATAATTCACCCCTCCACTTT.

The chain links TRBV28 to TRBJ2-5; a weak D match, TRBD2 (7 bases). V lost 5 bases, J lost 4 bases, and 11 bases lay in between. The CDR3 spans 13 residues. Germline-derived CDR1 and CDR2 are MDHEN and SYDVKM. CDR3 in amino acids: CASSLGGLETQYF. CDR3 DNA sequence: TGTGCCAGCAGTCTCGGGGGGCTAGAGACCCAGTACTTC.